The table lists the clone carrying this T cell receptor (beta chain) with a few counts. The target antigen is unknown. This entry belongs to a study of T cell repertoires in aging, cancer and after chemotherapy. The study's findings and limits: In healthy donors, age-related TCR diversity loss mainly reflected lost richness.

Peripheral blood genomic DNA, not sorted cells or RNA, was the template. A mixed TRB-A/B primer pool amplified rearranged TRB by multiplex touch-down PCR. TCRdb analysed the multiplex PCR reads with MiXCR anew, one entry per CDR3 protein. The table shows about 10,000 distinct CDR3 sequences, with roughly 35% occurring only once. Sequenced sample: blood. The receptor was isolated from a human donor in good health.

The DNA for the CDR3 is TGTGCCAGCAGCGGGGGAGGGGGCATCGAGACCCAGTACTTC. It codes for CASSGGGGIETQYF. This sequence joins TRBV5-5 and TRBJ2-5; D assignment may be TRBD1 or TRBD2 (7 bases each). The CDR3 has 14 residues. V gave up 4 bases and J gave up 5 bases, with 15 bases separating them. Germline CDR1 and CDR2: SGHKS and YYEKEE (reference sequence).